This T cell receptor beta chain originates from a study of blood T cell repertoires in COVID-19 (dated by TCRdb to 2018 to 2021). Broadly, across the study: Collaborator samples came from the United States, Italy and Spain and covered acute and convalescent phases of COVID-19. The repertoires were released in a freely available public database intended as a resource for research on the immune response to SARS-CoV-2. HLA class I and class II types, where available, came from metadata supplied by the sample provider rather than from assay-based typing. The dataset comprised deeply sampled blood TCRbeta repertoires from subjects exposed to, actively infected with, or recovered from COVID-19. Nearly every sample came with metadata listing a de-identified subject ID, COVID-19 status, age in years and sex. The samples were drawn from the first 160 participants of the ongoing ImmuneRACE study and from over 950 subjects provided by 6 global collaborators. The prospective study material was composed of cDNA or gDNA derived from T cells, B-cell-depleted T cells, or PBMCs.

CDR1 SNHLY and CDR2 FYNNEI were looked up in the germline V gene. The CDR3 contains 13 residues, cysteine and phenylalanine counted. Solely the CDR3 DNA is kept, with 39 bases framed from the first base. Here is what the overall study found, with its caveats: How much clinical and demographic metadata was included differed by source and by participant, and the metadata was provided uncurated.

TCRbeta CDR3 regions were amplified from genomic DNA using the immunoSEQ Assay, a bias-controlled multiplex PCR. Per the source publication's procedure: The number of nucleated cells in each sample was estimated from the amplification of reference gene primers within the assay. To quantify the absolute abundance of each unique TCRbeta CDR3 rearrangement, sequence reads were collapsed and filtered. For each sample, productive Simpson clonality was calculated by taking the square root of Simpson's diversity index across productive rearrangements. Held by TCRdb, this immuneACCESS table contains in-frame sequences only and omits some clones. Under half of the omission traces to an unresolved V gene where checked; the cause of the rest is unknown. Clone size and the V and J calls come from that table; the DNA yielded D and trimming. This sample comprises approximately 86,000 clones, 80% of them detected only once. Clones ranked in the top ten supply 10% of the sample.

This clone was observed a handful of times. Its antigen target is currently unknown. Within one base of it there is no much larger clone, and no base qualities were kept. Each collaborating institution followed its own protocols to collect whole blood in K2EDTA tubes. For TCRbeta analysis, collaborators shipped samples in one of three forms: frozen whole blood, isolated PBMCs, or DNA extracted from either of those sample types. Sequencing was performed on peripheral blood. The receptor's source is a woman aged 70-85 years with acute or convalescent COVID-19. The receptor chain draws on TRBV2 and TRBJ2-3, with no confidently assigned D gene. The CDR3 in this case is CAQLEVGTDTQYF. The DNA is as follows: TGTGCTCAGTTAGAGGTGGGCACAGATACGCAGTATTTT.